A single sample gave rise to the 6 T cell receptor beta chains below, sequenced in a study of early T cells in non-severe SARS-CoV-2 infection. TCRdb redid the calling of the 5' RACE reads with MiXCR, one entry per CDR3 protein. The sample holds roughly 20,000 distinct CDR3 sequences, about 4% seen once. The sample was whole blood. These receptors came from an adult who was a healthcare worker with PCR-confirmed SARS-CoV-2 infection or an uninfected control (not recorded which).

This clonotype was recorded at least ten times. The V call is TRBV7-3, the J call TRBJ2-7; weak D call: TRBD2 (6 bases). Trimming took 5 bases from V and 4 from J, leaving 18 bases between them. The CDR3 is made up of 15 amino acids. CDR1 and CDR2 from the germline V gene are SGHTA and FQGTGA. The CDR3 loop is CASSLGGGTSYEQYF. The CDR3 nucleotides read TGTGCCAGCAGCCTAGGTGGAGGGACCTCATACGAGCAGTACTTC.

This clonotype has a count of ten or more. This chain uses TRBV7-9 with TRBJ2-3; no reliable D call. The CDR3 covers 14 residues. CDR1 is SEHNR, CDR2 FQNEAQ, per germline (reference sequence). The V end was cut by 0 bases, the J end by 0 bases, with 4 bases between. The CDR3 bases are TGTGCCAGCAGCTTAGCTCACAGCACAGATACGCAGTATTTT. Residues: CASSLAHSTDTQYF.

This clonotype occurred many times. This chain joins TRBV5-5 and TRBJ1-1; TRBD1 is a possible D gene (6 bases). CDR3 length: 12 residues. Germline values: CDR1 SGHKS, CDR2 YYEKEE (reference sequence). V shed 3 bases and J shed 10 bases, with 13 bases lying between them. This chain's CDR3 is CASSYDGGRAFF. CDR3 nucleotides: TGTGCCAGCAGCTACGACGGGGGCCGAGCTTTCTTT.

In this sample, this clonotype turned up many times. The V and J genes are TRBV6-4 and TRBJ2-3; 8 bases agree with TRBD2. After removal of 4 bases from V and 4 bases from J, the junction contained 7 bases not matched to a gene. Germline V CDR1 and CDR2: MRHNA, SNTAGT. CDR3 length: 15 amino acids. CDR3 sequence: CASSVNGGAADTQYF. CDR3 nucleotide sequence: TGTGCCAGCAGTGTTAACGGGGGGGCCGCAGATACGCAGTATTTT.

As concerns this clonotype: Just one base apart from a much larger clone, this may be a read error. The chain carries TRBV7-8 and TRBJ2-7; no firm D call. Germline V gene data show CDR1 as SGHVS and CDR2 as FQNEAQ. The CDR3 runs 14 residues. The V end was cut by 10 bases, the J end by 6 bases, with 22 bases between. The CDR3 bases are TGTGCCAACATCTTAGGTCCAACCGCTGGCGAGCAGTACTTC. As protein: CANILGPTAGEQYF.

This clonotype was seen at least ten times. This chain links TRBV10-3 with TRBJ2-1; no clear D. V shed 4 bases and J shed 8 bases, with 15 bases lying between them. Germline lookup yields CDR1 ENHRY and CDR2 SYGVKD. The CDR3 totals 14 residues. The CDR3 coding sequence is TGTGCCATCAGTGTCTCTAGTGGTCCTCATGAGCAGTTCTTC. It specifies CAISVSSGPHEQFF.